The 29 T cell receptor beta chains given below trace back to one sample, sequenced in a study of shared clonotypes between healthy human individuals. The method was immunoSEQ multiplex PCR; TCRdb's version includes in-frame clones alone and lacks a portion of them. The sample lists about 700,000 clones, under 80% occurring once. The specimen sequenced was memory CD4+ T cells sorted from blood. Specified subset: CD45RA-negative fraction. The source of these receptors is a woman in her twenties or thirties in good health.

The V and J genes are TRBV27 and TRBJ2-4, with D possibly being TRBD1 or TRBD2 (5 bases each). Trimming took 8 bases from V and 0 from J, leaving 17 bases between them. In germline, CDR1 is MNHEY, CDR2 SMNVEV (reference sequence). The CDR3 length is 16 residues. CDR3 nucleotides: TGTGCCAGCGGGACGTTTATGATGCTAGCCAAAAACATTCAGTACTTC. Translating it yields CASGTFMMLAKNIQYF.

The gene calls are TRBV5-1 and TRBJ1-1; D is ambiguous. Trimming shortened V by 0 bases and J by 3 bases, and 6 bases separated the two germline ends. The CDR3 extends over 13 amino acids. Germline values: CDR1 SGHRS, CDR2 YFSETQ. The CDR3 DNA is TGCGCCAGCAGCTTGGCAGAATACACTGAAGCTTTCTTT. This gives the protein CASSLAEYTEAFF.

The chain is built from TRBV7-2 and TRBJ1-5; unclear D gene. From germline, CDR1 is SGHTA and CDR2 FQGNSA. V was trimmed by 4 bases and J by 7 bases, leaving 11 bases between them. The CDR3 has 13 amino acids. DNA for the CDR3: TGTGCCAGCAGCTACGGCGGGGTACAGCCCCAGCATTTT. Encoded protein: CASSYGGVQPQHF.

As concerns this clone: At the DNA level, this CDR3 is encoded by other sequences in the same sample as well. The chain employs TRBV5-4 and TRBJ2-7; TRBD2 matches at 12 bases. The CDR3 has 15 residues. Germline V gives CDR1 SGHNT, CDR2 YYREEE (reference sequence). Trimming removed 7 bases from V and 6 bases from J; junction bases left unmatched: 11. The chain's CDR3 is CASAKTSGRGSEQYF. The CDR3 DNA reads as TGTGCCAGCGCCAAGACTAGCGGGAGAGGGAGCGAGCAGTACTTC.

This clone came up once. The V and J genes are TRBV29-1 and TRBJ2-3; the match to TRBD2 covers 10 bases. V gave up 7 bases and J gave up 2 bases; unmatched junction bases: 12. Per germline, CDR1 SQVTM and CDR2 ANQGSEA. The CDR3 spans 16 residues. In nucleotides, the CDR3 is TGCAGCGGTATGGGGAAGCGGGAGGGTTTCACAGATACGCAGTATTTT. Amino acids: CSGMGKREGFTDTQYF.

V and J are TRBV4-1 and TRBJ2-1; D unclear. The length of the CDR3 is 17 residues. Germline-derived CDR1 and CDR2 are MGHRA and YSYEKL. Trimming cost V 0 bases and J 0 bases, with 12 bases left between them. DNA of the CDR3: TGCGCCAGCAGCCAAGATATAGCTTCGAGCTCCTACAATGAGCAGTTCTTC. This codes for CASSQDIASSSYNEQFF.

V and J are TRBV9 and TRBJ2-2, with D possibly being TRBD1 (5 bases). The CDR3 has 14 amino acids. CDR1 is SGDLS and CDR2 is YYNGEE in the germline V gene. The V and J ends lost 4 bases and 1 base respectively, with 8 bases between them. The CDR3: CASSIRVNTGELFF. The CDR3 region has the DNA TGTGCCAGCAGCATCAGGGTGAACACCGGGGAGCTGTTTTTT.

J is TRBJ1-2 and V is TRBV19; D unclear. The germline V and J ends were trimmed by 8 bases and 4 bases, with 17 bases remaining between them. The CDR3 runs to 14 residues. Germline V gene data show CDR1 as LNHDA and CDR2 as SQIVND (reference sequence). The CDR3 loop reads CASLPDGFFYGYTF. CDR3 DNA sequence: TGTGCCAGTCTACCGGACGGATTCTTCTATGGCTACACCTTC.

The chain combines TRBV7-9 with TRBJ2-1, with D perhaps being TRBD1 or TRBD2 (5 bases each). Germline V gene lookup returns CDR1 SEHNR and CDR2 FQNEAQ (reference sequence). The CDR3 length is 17 residues. The ends were cut back, 0 bases at V and 8 bases at J, with 20 bases in the middle. The CDR3 region has the DNA TGTGCCAGCAGCTTAGCGAGTCTGGGACCAGTCGGCGATGAGCAGTTCTTC. As protein: CASSLASLGPVGDEQFF.

The J gene is TRBJ2-7, the V gene TRBV7-2; 7 bases agree with TRBD1. In germline, CDR1 is SGHTA, CDR2 FQGNSA. This CDR3 region has 13 residues. V gave up 5 bases and J gave up 5 bases; unmatched junction bases: 6. The CDR3 is CASSTQTGDEQYF. The DNA for the CDR3 is TGTGCCAGCAGCACCCAAACAGGGGACGAGCAGTACTTC.

This chain links TRBV10-3 with TRBJ2-3; D might be TRBD1 or TRBD2, each matching 6 bases. Germline-derived CDR1 and CDR2 are ENHRY and SYGVKD. V gave up 6 bases and J gave up 0 bases, with 16 bases separating them. The CDR3 is 16 amino acids. The CDR3 DNA is TGTGCCATCAGGGCCGCGGGACACCTTAGCACAGATACGCAGTATTTT. As protein: CAIRAAGHLSTDTQYF.

This chain connects TRBV4-1 to TRBJ2-2; TRBD1 matches 9 bases. Germline CDR1 and CDR2: MGHRA and YSYEKL. V lost 4 bases to trimming and J lost 3 bases; unmatched junction nucleotides: 3. CDR3 length equals 15 residues. In DNA, the CDR3 is TGCGCCAGCAGCCGGGGACAGGGTTACACCGGGGAGCTGTTTTTT. This encodes CASSRGQGYTGELFF.

Remarks on this clone: The sample carries other DNA sequences with the same CDR3. The rearrangement links TRBV6-5 to TRBJ1-2, with a possible D match to TRBD1 (6 bases). Trimming removed 5 bases from V and 5 bases from J, with 9 bases in between. Germline lookup yields CDR1 MNHEY and CDR2 SVGAGI. The CDR3 contains 12 residues. Here the CDR3 DNA reads TGTGCCAGCAGTCCCCAGGGGTATGGCTACACCTTC. This encodes CASSPQGYGYTF.

This sequence joins TRBV30 and TRBJ1-6; the D gene is possibly TRBD1 (5 bases). V dropped 5 bases and J dropped 11 bases, with 16 bases sitting between them. From germline, CDR1 is GTSNPN and CDR2 SVGIG (reference sequence). This CDR3 region has 13 residues. Here the CDR3 reads CAWHTSGGTPLHF. CDR3 bases: TGTGCCTGGCATACATCTGGGGGTACACCCCTCCACTTT.

The table lists this clone with many counts. The sample has other DNA sequences that encode this CDR3 too. The gene calls are TRBV29-1 and TRBJ1-5; D gene ambiguous. There are 14 residues in the CDR3. CDR1 is SQVTM and CDR2 is ANQGSEA in the germline V gene. Trimming shortened V by 4 bases and J by 2 bases, and 12 bases separated the two germline ends. For the CDR3, the DNA is TGCAGCGTTGTAGAGGGCGCGGGCAATCAGCCCCAGCATTTT. This translates into CSVVEGAGNQPQHF.

This clone was recorded a few times. This sequence joins TRBV9 and TRBJ2-2, with D possibly called TRBD1 or TRBD2 (5 bases each). CDR3 length: 15 amino acids. With 3 bases removed from V and 2 bases from J, the gap between germline ends came to 11 bases. Germline loops: CDR1 SGDLS, CDR2 YYNGEE. The CDR3 nucleotides read TGTGCCAGCAGCGCCGGGACCACTAACACCGGGGAGCTGTTTTTT. This gives the protein CASSAGTTNTGELFF.

The chain employs TRBV28 and TRBJ1-4; D remains unclear. The CDR3 runs 15 residues. With 6 bases removed from V and 2 bases from J, the gap between germline ends came to 13 bases. The V gene's germline CDR1 is MDHEN and CDR2 SYDVKM. The CDR3 bases are TGTGCCAGCAGCGGCGGGTTTAGTACTAATGAAAAACTGTTTTTT. Translated, it gives CASSGGFSTNEKLFF.

The chain has TRBV6-5 and TRBJ2-1, with 9 bases matching TRBD2. The length of the CDR3 is 15 residues. V shed 8 bases and J 8 bases; nucleotides not matched to a gene: 13. Germline V gives CDR1 MNHEY, CDR2 SVGAGI. In nucleotides, the CDR3 is TGTGCCAGCTCGCTCCTGGCGGGAGGGCCATATGAGCAGTTCTTC. Amino acid sequence: CASSLLAGGPYEQFF.

V and J are TRBV5-1 and TRBJ2-6, with D perhaps being TRBD1 or TRBD2 (5 bases each). V was shortened by 8 bases and J by 0 bases, with 15 bases between the two germline ends. Germline CDR1 reads SGHRS; CDR2 reads YFSETQ. The CDR3 contains 16 residues. The CDR3: CASGRDPHSGANVLTF. Here the CDR3 DNA reads TGCGCCAGTGGTCGGGACCCACACTCTGGGGCCAACGTCCTGACTTTC.

The V gene is TRBV5-1, the J gene TRBJ2-1, with a weak D call TRBD1 (5 bases). The V gene lost 4 bases and the J gene lost 2 bases, with 10 bases spanning the gap. The CDR3 runs 14 residues. Germline CDR1 reads SGHRS; CDR2 reads YFSETQ. CDR3 sequence: CASSQGRPYNEQFF. The DNA of the CDR3 is TGCGCCAGCAGCCAGGGAAGGCCCTACAATGAGCAGTTCTTC.

The gene calls are TRBV4-1 and TRBJ1-2, with TRBD1 matching 7 bases. Germline V gene sequence: CDR1 MGHRA, CDR2 YSYEKL. Unmatched junction bases numbered 6, after V lost 4 bases and J lost 4 bases. The CDR3 spans 14 residues. The CDR3 loop is CASSLDREVYGYTF. The CDR3 nucleotides are TGCGCCAGCAGCCTAGACAGGGAGGTCTATGGCTACACCTTC.

This clone was picked up one time. The chain links TRBV7-2 to TRBJ1-2, with 10 bases matching TRBD1. The V segment lost 1 base and the J segment 4 bases; nucleotides outside the gene matches: 6. The length of the CDR3 is 16 residues. CDR1 is SGHTA, CDR2 FQGNSA, per germline. CDR3 sequence: CASSLVAGQGIYGYTF. The CDR3 DNA is TGTGCCAGCAGCTTAGTAGCGGGACAGGGGATCTATGGCTACACCTTC.

The chain links TRBV6-5 to TRBJ1-2; the D gene is possibly TRBD1 (6 bases). The CDR3 consists of 15 residues. Trimming took 6 bases from V and 5 from J, leaving 19 bases between them. The germline V gene encodes CDR1 MNHEY and CDR2 SVGAGI. In DNA form, the CDR3 reads TGTGCCAGCAGCCTATCAGGGGAGGATTCTTATGGCTACACCTTC. This gives the protein CASSLSGEDSYGYTF.

The chain links TRBV5-1 to TRBJ2-7; 9 bases line up with TRBD1. This CDR3 has 14 amino acids. Germline V gene sequence: CDR1 SGHRS, CDR2 YFSETQ. V lost 4 bases and J lost 6; bases outside the gene matches: 8. CDR3 sequence: CASSPPGQGGEQYF. In DNA, the CDR3 is TGCGCCAGCAGCCCTCCGGGACAGGGAGGCGAGCAGTACTTC.

The chain recombines TRBV30 with TRBJ2-7; 10 bases map to TRBD2. The V segment lost 3 bases and the J segment 6 bases; nucleotides outside the gene matches: 17. Per the germline V gene, CDR1 is GTSNPN and CDR2 is SVGIG (reference sequence). The CDR3 spans 17 residues. Here the CDR3 DNA reads TGTGCCTGGAGAAGGCAAGCGGGAGGGCGCCTAAGTTCCGAGCAGTACTTC. Its translation: CAWRRQAGGRLSSEQYF. The full variable domain, rest sourced from reference TRBV30 and TRBJ2-7, is SQTIHQWPATLVQPVGSPLSLECTVEGTSNPNLYWYRQAAGRGLQLLFYSVGIGQISSEVPQNLSASRPQDRQFILSSKKLLLSDSGFYLCAWRRQAGGRLSSEQYFGPGTRLTVT.

The chain has TRBV6-5 and TRBJ2-7; the match to TRBD1 covers 10 bases. The germline V gene encodes CDR1 MNHEY and CDR2 SVGAGI. The length of the CDR3 is 15 residues. The J segment lost 3 bases and the V segment lost 4 bases, leaving 6 bases of the junction unmatched. CDR3 sequence: CASSSPRDRGYEQYF. In nucleotides, the CDR3 is TGTGCCAGCAGTTCCCCCCGGGACAGGGGCTACGAGCAGTACTTC.

The V and J genes are TRBV28 and TRBJ2-7, with D perhaps being TRBD1 or TRBD2 (5 bases each). The CDR3 is 14 amino acids. Trimming left V 5 bases short and J 2 bases short, with 13 bases between. Germline CDR1 reads MDHEN; CDR2 reads SYDVKM. CDR3 protein: CASSPSGPTYEQYF. DNA for the CDR3: TGTGCCAGCAGTCCCTCGGGGCCCACCTACGAGCAGTACTTC.

This chain uses TRBV19 with TRBJ2-4; no clear D. Germline CDR1 LNHDA, CDR2 SQIVND (reference sequence). This CDR3 spans 14 amino acids. The germline V and J ends were trimmed by 3 bases and 3 bases, with 9 bases remaining between them. The CDR3 spells CASSIGLDKNIQYF. CDR3 in DNA: TGTGCCAGTAGTATTGGTTTGGACAAAAACATTCAGTACTTC. The full variable domain, rest sourced from reference TRBV19 and TRBJ2-4, is DGGITQSPKYLFRKEGQNVTLSCEQNLNHDAMYWYRQDPGQGLRLIYYSQIVNDFQKGDIAEGYSVSREKKESFPLTVTSAQKNPTAFYLCASSIGLDKNIQYFGAGTRLSVL.

Turning to this clone: Other DNA sequences from this sample encode an identical CDR3 as well. This chain joins TRBV5-1 and TRBJ2-1; no reliable D call. Germline values: CDR1 SGHRS, CDR2 YFSETQ. This CDR3 is 15 amino acids long. V was cut by 4 bases and J by 0 bases, with 11 bases left in between. CDR3 nucleotide sequence: TGCGCCAGCAGCCAAAGTTCTGGCTCCTACAATGAGCAGTTCTTC. It specifies CASSQSSGSYNEQFF.